This T cell receptor beta chain was sequenced during a study of cytomegalovirus exposure and HLA in healthy donors. PCR used 60 Vbeta primers and 13 Jbeta primers. Libraries were prepared by immunoSEQ multiplex PCR; TCRdb keeps only in-frame clonotypes and omits some of them. This table holds 170,000 or so clones, around 80% found once. With regard to this clone: The antigen remains unidentified.

The CDR3 covers 16 residues. The V segment lost 4 bases and the J segment 6 bases; nucleotides outside the gene matches: 12. Germline-derived CDR1 and CDR2 are SGHRS and YFSETQ. Notes on the study in general: Per published reports, the classifier diagnosed cytomegalovirus status with high specificity and sensitivity. Specificity of three CMV-associated chains for CMV antigens was verified in vitro. Presence/absence results assume similar sequencing depth per donor, which may not hold. About 87% or about 30% of the time was how often most TCR beta V segments were productive, according to an earlier analysis.

The chain links TRBV5-1 to TRBJ2-1, with 8 bases identical to TRBD2. Sequencing used PBMCs. The TCR comes from a woman in her thirties in good health and CMV-seronegative. The CDR3 bases are TGCGCCAGCAGCCCGGGGGGGGGACGGGGTGTCAATGAGCAGTTCTTC. Its translation: CASSPGGGRGVNEQFF.